Shown below are 10 T cell receptor beta chains from a single sample sequenced in a study of shared clonotypes between healthy human individuals. Using immunoSEQ multiplex PCR, the repertoire was profiled, and TCRdb retains in-frame clones only, with some absent. The sample records approximately 1,000,000 clones, approximately 77% being singletons. The sample was memory CD4+ T cells from PBMCs. Described subset: CD45RA-negative fraction. These receptor sequences come from a man younger than 30 in good health. Some clones in this sample may be carry-over from other donors' samples.

This chain joins TRBV2 and TRBJ2-2, with no clear D. Germline CDR1 is SNHLY and CDR2 is FYNNEI. V was cut by 7 bases and J by 1 base, with 4 bases left in between. The CDR3 runs 12 residues. CDR3 nucleotide sequence: TGTGCCAGCAAACGGAACACCGGGGAGCTGTTTTTT. It yields the protein CASKRNTGELFF.

The V and J genes are TRBV27 and TRBJ1-1; no clear D gene. CDR3 length: 16 residues. Trimming pared 2 bases from V and 1 base from J, leaving 14 bases between. The germline V gene has CDR1 MNHEY and CDR2 SMNVEV (reference sequence). This CDR3 is CASSLGQLSPNTEAFF. CDR3 bases: TGTGCCAGCAGTTTAGGGCAGTTAAGCCCGAACACTGAAGCTTTCTTT.

V usage is TRBV15 and J usage is TRBJ1-2, with D tentatively TRBD1 (5 bases). Per the germline V gene, CDR1 is LNHNV and CDR2 is YYDKDF (reference sequence). The CDR3 loop spans 16 amino acids. The V gene lost 3 bases and the J gene lost 4 bases, with 18 bases spanning the gap. The CDR3 loop is CATSSLTGGRSYGYTF. The CDR3 DNA is TGTGCCACCAGCAGTCTCACAGGAGGTCGAAGCTATGGCTACACCTTC.

This clone was detected only a few times. The chain employs TRBV29-1 and TRBJ2-5; no definite D call. The germline gives CDR1 SQVTM, CDR2 ANQGSEA. Trimming stripped 4 bases from V and 2 bases from J, with 11 bases between. The CDR3 covers 13 residues. The CDR3 region is CSVVAVRQETQYF. CDR3 nucleotides: TGCAGCGTTGTGGCAGTCAGACAAGAGACCCAGTACTTC. The full variable domain, with the rest looked up from reference TRBV29-1 and TRBJ2-5, is SAVISQKPSRDICQRGTSLTIQCQVDSQVTMMFWYRQQPGQSLTLIATANQGSEATYESGFVIDKFPISRPNLTFSTLTVSNMSPEDSSIYLCSVVAVRQETQYFGPGTRLLVL.

DNA of the CDR3: TGTGCCAGCAGCTTGGGACAGGGCGCCTATGGCTACACCTTC. Translation: CASSLGQGAYGYTF. The V call is TRBV7-9, the J call TRBJ1-2; 9 bases agree with TRBD1. CDR1 and CDR2 (germline): SEHNR, FQNEAQ (reference sequence). This CDR3 is built from 14 residues. The J segment lost 4 bases and the V segment lost 3 bases, leaving 3 bases of the junction unmatched.

This CDR3 is CASSQTGNVDTGELFF. The CDR3 region has the DNA TGCGCCAGCAGCCAAACAGGGAATGTGGACACCGGGGAGCTGTTTTTT. The chain has TRBV10-2 and TRBJ2-2; TRBD1 is a possible D gene (6 bases). Trimming stripped 6 bases from V and 3 bases from J, with 17 bases between. This CDR3 comprises 16 residues. Germline CDR1 WSHSY, CDR2 SAAADI.

V and J are TRBV7-2 and TRBJ1-3; no definite D call. CDR1 and CDR2 from the germline V gene are SGHTA and FQGNSA. There are 15 residues in the CDR3. V lost 5 bases and J lost 0, with 11 bases in between. CDR3 sequence: CASSPRPISGNTIYF. CDR3 coding DNA: TGTGCCAGCAGCCCAAGACCGATCTCTGGAAACACCATATATTTT. Looking up the rest from reference TRBV7-2 and TRBJ1-3 gives the full variable domain: GAGVSQSPSNKVTEKGKDVELRCDPISGHTALYWYRQSLGQGLEFLIYFQGNSAPDKSGLPSDRFSAERTGGSVSTLTIQRTQQEDSAVYLCASSPRPISGNTIYFGEGSWLTVV.

The V gene is TRBV28, the J gene TRBJ2-3; D gene uncertain. This CDR3 is built from 16 residues. Germline CDR1 is MDHEN and CDR2 is SYDVKM. Trimming stripped 6 bases from V and 2 bases from J, with 18 bases between. The chain's CDR3 is CASSPSMRSTTDTQYF. Written as DNA, the CDR3 is TGTGCCAGCAGCCCATCCATGCGAAGCACCACAGATACGCAGTATTTT.

V is TRBV21-1 and J is TRBJ2-2; the table's D call, TRBD2, was not checked against the DNA. TRBV21-1 is shown as a pseudogene. The CDR3 has 16 residues. CDR3 nucleotide sequence: TGTGCCAGCAGCAAGAGGTGGGTCCTTCCCACCGGGGAGCTGTTTTTT. Translated, it gives CASSKRWVLPTGELFF.

The genes are TRBV19 and TRBJ2-6, with 13 bases aligning to TRBD2. The CDR3 contains 19 residues. V was pared by 5 bases and J by 2 bases, with 9 bases of the junction left unmatched. The V gene's germline CDR1 is LNHDA and CDR2 SQIVND (reference sequence). This chain's CDR3 is CASSPGTSGIYPGANVLTF. As DNA, the CDR3 is TGTGCCAGTAGTCCCGGGACTAGCGGGATCTACCCTGGGGCCAACGTCCTGACTTTC.